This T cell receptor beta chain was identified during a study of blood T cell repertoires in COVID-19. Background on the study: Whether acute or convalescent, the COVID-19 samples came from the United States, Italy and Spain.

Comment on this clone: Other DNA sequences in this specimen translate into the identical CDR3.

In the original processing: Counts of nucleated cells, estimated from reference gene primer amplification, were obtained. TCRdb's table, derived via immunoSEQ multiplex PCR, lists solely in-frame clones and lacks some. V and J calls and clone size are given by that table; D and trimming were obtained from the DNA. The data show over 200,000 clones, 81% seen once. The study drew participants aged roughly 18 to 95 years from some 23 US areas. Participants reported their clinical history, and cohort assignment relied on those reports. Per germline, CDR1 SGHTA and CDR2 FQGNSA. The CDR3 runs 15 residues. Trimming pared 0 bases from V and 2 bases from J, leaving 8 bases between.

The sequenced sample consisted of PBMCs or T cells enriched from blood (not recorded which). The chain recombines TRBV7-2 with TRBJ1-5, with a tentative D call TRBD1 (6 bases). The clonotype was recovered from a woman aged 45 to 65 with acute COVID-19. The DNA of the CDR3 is TGTGCCAGCAGCTTAGCAGGGGGAGGCAATCAGCCCCAGCATTTT. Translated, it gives CASSLAGGGNQPQHF.